The 10 T cell receptor beta chains listed next were all sequenced from one sample in a study of T cells in Graves' hyperthyroidism and ophthalmopathy (dated 2019 in TCRdb). The method behind the library was multiplex PCR. TCRdb records Illumina HiSeq 2000 as the sequencer. TCR beta CDR3 regions were amplified from RNA transcripts. For the first round of RT-PCR on the TCR CDR3, the HTBI primer set was used together with the Qiagen OneStep RT-PCR kit. The public reads were reprocessed in TCRdb via fastp at Q25 and MiXCR, keeping in-frame beta chains. CDR3 protein sequences are deduplicated, and each keeps its most common genes and DNA. Counted in this sample were fewer than 800,000 distinct CDR3 sequences; 15% to 20% of them appeared once. Under 8.5% of the sample goes to the ten largest clones. The sequencing sample was made of blood. The receptors were gathered from a man in his late teens or twenties with Graves' hyperthyroidism.

This clonotype showed up many times. The rearrangement uses TRBV7-6 and TRBJ2-1; the D is unclear. CDR3 length equals 12 residues. Deletions cut 5 bases from V and 5 bases from J, with 7 bases between. CDR1 and CDR2 from the germline V gene are SGHVS and FNYEAQ. CDR3: CASSLQDNEQFF. CDR3 nucleotide sequence: TGTGCCAGCAGCCTACAAGACAATGAGCAGTTCTTC.

This chain links TRBV9 with TRBJ2-1; 9 bases fit TRBD1. The ends lost 3 bases at V and 5 bases at J; junction bases unmatched: 9. This CDR3 region has 16 residues. The germline gives CDR1 SGDLS, CDR2 YYNGEE. Written as DNA, the CDR3 is TGTGCCAGCAGCGCCGGTCCCGGGACAGGGAACAATGAGCAGTTCTTC. Its protein product is CASSAGPGTGNNEQFF. The whole variable domain, remainder taken from reference TRBV9 and TRBJ2-1, is DSGVTQTPKHLITATGQRVTLRCSPRSGDLSVYWYQQSLDQGLQFLIQYYNGEERAKGNILERFSAQQFPDLHSELNLSSLELGDSALYFCASSAGPGTGNNEQFFGPGTRLTVL.

This clonotype appeared a few times. The V gene is TRBV28, the J gene TRBJ2-5; 9 bases map to TRBD1. The V and J ends lost 6 bases and 2 bases, in that order; junction bases with no gene match: 22. Germline-derived CDR1 and CDR2 are MDHEN and SYDVKM. The length of the CDR3 is 20 residues. CDR3 protein: CASSHPRVQGAPIQQETQYF. The CDR3 nucleotides are TGTGCCAGCAGCCATCCCCGAGTACAGGGGGCCCCAATCCAACAAGAGACCCAGTACTTC.

This clonotype has ten or more counts. The chain couples TRBV18 to TRBJ1-4; D gene unclear. Germline lookup yields CDR1 KGHSH and CDR2 LQKENI. The CDR3 loop spans 16 amino acids. Trimming shortened V by 3 bases and J by 0 bases, and 11 bases separated the two germline ends. CDR3 nucleotide sequence: TGTGCCAGCTCACCGATCAAGGCCGCAACTAATGAAAAACTGTTTTTT. It is translated as CASSPIKAATNEKLFF.

The V call is TRBV19, the J call TRBJ2-7, with D tentatively TRBD2 (6 bases). V shed 6 bases and J shed 0 bases, with 18 bases lying between them. This CDR3 spans 16 amino acids. Germline CDR1 LNHDA, CDR2 SQIVND (reference sequence). CDR3 nucleotide sequence: TGTGCCAGTAGGGTCTCATTCGGACTACACTCCTACGAGCAGTACTTC. This gives the protein CASRVSFGLHSYEQYF.

This clonotype came up a few times. The chain links TRBV28 to TRBJ2-7, with a weak D call TRBD1 (7 bases). Germline CDR1 and CDR2: MDHEN and SYDVKM. Trimming shortened V by 5 bases and J by 2 bases, and 19 bases separated the two germline ends. The CDR3 length is 16 residues. CDR3 nucleotide sequence: TGTGCCAGCAGTACCTTGACAGGGAGGCCCACCTACGAGCAGTACTTC. It codes for CASSTLTGRPTYEQYF.

Only a few counts were recorded for this clonotype. The V gene is TRBV11-1, the J gene TRBJ2-2; D ambiguous. Trimming shortened V by 5 bases and J by 1 base, and 11 bases separated the two germline ends. CDR1 is SGHAT and CDR2 is FQDESV in the germline V gene (reference sequence). CDR3 length: 15 residues. CDR3 residues: CASSIRTVNTGELFF. The CDR3 DNA reads TGTGCCAGCAGCATAAGGACGGTGAACACCGGGGAGCTGTTTTTT.

This clonotype was seen at least ten times. V is TRBV28 and J is TRBJ2-1, with unresolved D. Germline lookup yields CDR1 MDHEN and CDR2 SYDVKM. V was clipped by 5 bases and J by 8 bases, with 7 bases between them. The CDR3 runs to 11 residues. Here the CDR3 reads CASSLTYEQFF. The CDR3 region has the DNA TGTGCCAGCAGTCTAACGTATGAGCAGTTCTTC.

The chain is built from TRBV28 and TRBJ2-7; TRBD2 matches 13 bases. The V gene end was trimmed by 8 bases and the J gene end by 2 bases; junction bases not matched to a gene: 6. Germline V CDR1 and CDR2: MDHEN, SYDVKM. The CDR3 extends over 15 amino acids. CDR3 sequence reads: CASATGTSGTYEQYF. The CDR3, as DNA: TGTGCCAGCGCCACCGGGACTAGCGGGACCTACGAGCAGTACTTC.

The gene calls are TRBV28 and TRBJ2-7; TRBD2 matches at 10 bases. The junction had 12 bases not matched to a gene; V was cut back by 7 bases and J by 3 bases. Germline-derived CDR1 and CDR2 are MDHEN and SYDVKM. This CDR3 spans 16 amino acids. The CDR3 DNA reads TGTGCCAGCAATGCAGAGAACCTAGCGGGAGACTACGAGCAGTACTTC. Amino acid sequence: CASNAENLAGDYEQYF. The entire variable domain, with the rest obtained from reference TRBV28 and TRBJ2-7, is as follows: DVKVTQSSRYLVKRTGEKVFLECVQDMDHENMFWYRQDPGLGLRLIYFSYDVKMKEKGDIPEGYSVSREKKERFSLILESASTNQTSMYLCASNAENLAGDYEQYFGPGTRLTVT.